These 30 T cell receptor beta chains came from one sample sequenced in a study of blood T cell repertoires in COVID-19 (dated by TCRdb to about 2020). Library preparation was by the immunoSEQ multiplex PCR assay. The clones in this table, taken by TCRdb from immuneACCESS, are in-frame only. Not every clone is retained; where verified, under half of the shortfall comes from an unresolved V gene, and the cause of the rest is unknown. The sample contains around 200,000 clones, approximately 85% of them found a single time. The ten largest clones capture over 2.5% of the sample. The sequenced sample was peripheral blood. The receptors were gathered from a man aged 55 to 69 with acute or convalescent COVID-19.

The chain is built from TRBV10-3 and TRBJ1-1; D may be TRBD1 (5 bases). V was pared by 6 bases and J by 1 base, with 9 bases between. The CDR3 extends over 13 amino acids. Germline CDR1 reads ENHRY; CDR2 reads SYGVKD. The CDR3 loop reads CAISGRENTEAFF. The CDR3, as DNA: TGTGCCATCAGCGGCAGGGAGAACACTGAAGCTTTCTTT.

This CDR3 is CASSSRGTGSTLNTGELFF. DNA of the CDR3: TGCGCCAGCAGCAGCAGAGGGACAGGGTCCACGCTGAACACCGGGGAGCTGTTTTTT. The chain couples TRBV5-1 to TRBJ2-2, with 9 bases fitting TRBD1. CDR1 SGHRS and CDR2 YFSETQ come from the germline V gene. This CDR3 region has 19 residues. Trimming removed 4 bases from V and 1 base from J; junction bases left unmatched: 14.

The chain recombines TRBV18 with TRBJ1-6; 8 bases map to TRBD1. There are 14 residues in the CDR3. Per germline, CDR1 KGHSH and CDR2 LQKENI. J was trimmed by 5 bases and V by 6 bases; bases with no gene match: 3. CDR3 residues: CASSATGDNSPLHF. The CDR3 DNA reads TGTGCCAGCTCGGCGACAGGGGATAATTCACCCCTCCACTTT.

The genes are TRBV5-1 and TRBJ2-5, with 10 bases lining up with TRBD2. Trimming cost V 0 bases and J 8 bases; bases outside gene matches: 10. This CDR3 has 16 amino acids. Germline V gene lookup returns CDR1 SGHRS and CDR2 YFSETQ. The CDR3 region is CASSLVTSGTSTTQYF. DNA of the CDR3: TGCGCCAGCAGCTTGGTAACTAGCGGGACCTCTACTACCCAGTACTTC. The complete variable domain, with remaining parts taken from reference TRBV5-1 and TRBJ2-5, reads KAGVTQTPRYLIKTRGQQVTLSCSPISGHRSVSWYQQTPGQGLQFLFEYFSETQRNKGNFPGRFSGRQFSNSRSEMNVSTLELGDSALYLCASSLVTSGTSTTQYFGPGTRLLVL.

The chain couples TRBV7-8 to TRBJ2-1; a possible D gene is TRBD2 (5 bases). The germline CDR1 and CDR2 sequences are SGHVS and FQNEAQ. There are 14 residues in the CDR3. Trimming stripped 5 bases from V and 7 bases from J, with 15 bases between. This CDR3 reads CASSPGVAMNEQFF. CDR3 in DNA: TGTGCCAGCAGCCCCGGGGTTGCCATGAATGAGCAGTTCTTC. Looking up the rest from reference TRBV7-8 and TRBJ2-1 gives the full variable domain: GAGVSQSPRYKVAKRGQDVALRCDPISGHVSLFWYQQALGQGPEFLTYFQNEAQLDKSGLPSDRFFAERPEGSVSTLKIQRTQQEDSAVYLCASSPGVAMNEQFFGPGTRLTVL.

This chain connects TRBV10-2 to TRBJ2-1; 8 bases are shared with TRBD2. V dropped 6 bases and J dropped 2; count of bases not matched to a gene: 3. CDR3 length: 14 residues. CDR1 and CDR2 from the germline V gene are WSHSY and SAAADI. The CDR3 coding sequence is TGCGCCAGCAGCACTAGCGGAGCCTACAATGAGCAGTTCTTC. It specifies CASSTSGAYNEQFF.

The V and J genes are TRBV10-3 and TRBJ2-1, with TRBD2 as a possible D gene (5 bases). This CDR3 comprises 20 residues. Looked up from germline, CDR1 is ENHRY and CDR2 is SYGVKD. Trimming pared 0 bases from V and 3 bases from J, leaving 24 bases between. The CDR3 spells CAISESMDPRSSRLYNEQFF. The CDR3 nucleotides are TGTGCCATCAGTGAGTCGATGGATCCGAGGTCTAGCAGACTCTACAATGAGCAGTTCTTC.

The gene calls are TRBV4-1 and TRBJ2-1, with a tentative D call TRBD2 (6 bases). From germline, CDR1 is MGHRA and CDR2 YSYEKL. Trimming cost V 8 bases and J 6 bases, with 17 bases left between them. This CDR3 spans 14 amino acids. The CDR3 nucleotides are TGCGCCAGCGCGAGAATAGCGGCGCCCAATGAGCAGTTCTTC. This encodes CASARIAAPNEQFF.

The genes are TRBV29-1 and TRBJ1-6, with D maybe TRBD1 (5 bases). From germline, CDR1 is SQVTM and CDR2 ANQGSEA. The germline V and J ends were trimmed by 5 bases and 7 bases, with 15 bases remaining between them. The CDR3 spans 14 residues. The chain's CDR3 is CSVSLGQPNSPLHF. The CDR3 DNA reads TGCAGCGTTTCCCTCGGACAACCCAATTCACCCCTCCACTTT.

This chain joins TRBV4-2 and TRBJ1-5; D uncertain. CDR3 length: 17 amino acids. In germline, CDR1 is LGHNA, CDR2 YNFKEQ. V lost 0 bases and J lost 0, with 12 bases in between. The CDR3 reads CASSQEPSGISNQPQHF. The CDR3 nucleotides are TGTGCCAGCAGCCAAGAACCGTCGGGGATTAGCAATCAGCCCCAGCATTTT.

This clone was seen more than once but under ten times. The genes are TRBV5-6 and TRBJ2-7; 7 bases are a match to TRBD1. The CDR3 contains 14 residues. V dropped 0 bases and J dropped 0; count of bases not matched to a gene: 0. Germline loops: CDR1 SGHDT, CDR2 YYEEEE. CDR3 coding DNA: TGTGCCAGCAGCTTGGACAGGGGCTCCTACGAGCAGTACTTC. Translated, it gives CASSLDRGSYEQYF.

J is TRBJ1-5 and V is TRBV10-2; 7 nucleotides agree with TRBD1. The CDR3 is 15 residues long. Per germline, CDR1 WSHSY and CDR2 SAAADI. Trimming removed 8 bases from V and 0 bases from J; junction bases left unmatched: 7. The CDR3 DNA sequence: TGCGCCAGCCGAACAACAGGGGATAGCAATCAGCCCCAGCATTTT. It codes for CASRTTGDSNQPQHF.

V usage is TRBV6-5 and J usage is TRBJ2-1; 8 bases are shared with TRBD2. CDR3 length: 15 amino acids. Germline CDR1 MNHEY, CDR2 SVGAGI. The V and J ends lost 10 bases and 1 base, in that order; junction bases with no gene match: 9. In DNA, the CDR3 is TGTGCCACAAGGGACGGGGGGGATTCCTACAATGAGCAGTTCTTC. Encoded protein: CATRDGGDSYNEQFF.

Only a few counts were recorded for this clone. The rearrangement joins TRBV6-5 to TRBJ2-1; tentative D call: TRBD2 (6 bases). CDR3 length: 15 residues. Trimming took 5 bases from V and 6 from J, leaving 17 bases between them. In germline, CDR1 is MNHEY, CDR2 SVGAGI. The CDR3 coding sequence is TGTGCCAGCAGTACAAATTGGGGGACTTTCAATGAGCAGTTCTTC. Translation gives CASSTNWGTFNEQFF.

The gene calls are TRBV10-3 and TRBJ1-3, with TRBD1 as a possible D gene (6 bases). Germline CDR1 reads ENHRY; CDR2 reads SYGVKD. The CDR3 is 17 amino acids. V was trimmed by 3 bases and J by 0 bases, leaving 15 bases between them. The CDR3 reads CAISETGGTFSGNTIYF. The DNA for the CDR3 is TGTGCCATCAGTGAAACCGGGGGGACATTCTCTGGAAACACCATATATTTT.

The rearrangement links TRBV7-2 to TRBJ2-1; 8 bases are shared with TRBD2. In germline, CDR1 is SGHTA, CDR2 FQGNSA. V shed 1 base, J shed 3 bases, and the junction held 5 bases outside the gene matches. The CDR3 length is 16 residues. The CDR3 region has the DNA TGTGCCAGCAGCTTAGAGGGCCTAGCGGGCTACAATGAGCAGTTCTTC. This gives the protein CASSLEGLAGYNEQFF.

The genes are TRBV5-4 and TRBJ2-3; 9 bases match TRBD1. Germline values: CDR1 SGHNT, CDR2 YYREEE (reference sequence). The CDR3 has 17 amino acids. J lost 3 bases, V lost 1 base, and 9 bases had no gene match. CDR3 in amino acids: CASSLRSGTGNTDTQYF. CDR3 sequence (DNA): TGTGCCAGCAGCTTGCGATCCGGGACAGGGAATACAGATACGCAGTATTTT. The full variable domain, completed using reference TRBV5-4 and TRBJ2-3, is ETGVTQSPTHLIKTRGQQVTLRCSSQSGHNTVSWYQQALGQGPQFIFQYYREEENGRGNFPPRFSGLQFPNYSSELNVNALELDDSALYLCASSLRSGTGNTDTQYFGPGTRLTVL.

The genes are TRBV24-1 and TRBJ1-1; tentatively, D is TRBD1 (6 bases). Germline loops: CDR1 KGHDR, CDR2 SFDVKD. Trimming removed 3 bases at V and 5 bases at J, with 12 bases between. The CDR3 extends over 14 amino acids. CDR3 residues: CATSDNRDSTEAFF. In nucleotides, the CDR3 is TGTGCCACCAGTGATAACAGGGATTCGACTGAAGCTTTCTTT.

The chain couples TRBV2 to TRBJ2-5; the match to TRBD1 covers 8 bases. Trimming at V came to 4 bases and at J to 2 bases, leaving 3 bases not matched to a gene. Germline CDR1 is SNHLY and CDR2 is FYNNEI. There are 14 residues in the CDR3. CDR3 amino acids: CASSVYRGQETQYF. The CDR3 DNA reads as TGTGCCAGCAGTGTCTACAGGGGGCAAGAGACCCAGTACTTC.

The chain couples TRBV30 to TRBJ2-1; 7 bases are a match to TRBD2. Unmatched junction bases numbered 7, after V lost 2 bases and J lost 0 bases. Germline CDR1 reads GTSNPN; CDR2 reads SVGIG (reference sequence). This CDR3 region has 16 residues. The CDR3 nucleotides are TGTGCCTGGAGTAACTCCGGGACTACCTCCTACAATGAGCAGTTCTTC. Its translation: CAWSNSGTTSYNEQFF.

The chain is built from TRBV29-1 and TRBJ1-5; D is unresolved. This CDR3 is 14 amino acids long. Germline assignment: CDR1 SQVTM and CDR2 ANQGSEA. Trimming took off 6 bases at V and 3 bases at J, with 15 bases between the two ends. The CDR3 DNA reads as TGCAGCGTGCTAGAGGGCGGAAACAATCAGCCCCAGCATTTT. It yields the protein CSVLEGGNNQPQHF.

This clone has only one observation. The rearrangement links TRBV5-5 to TRBJ1-1, with a weak D call TRBD1 (6 bases). The CDR3 contains 16 residues. Germline V gives CDR1 SGHKS, CDR2 YYEKEE (reference sequence). V was trimmed by 0 bases and J by 1 base, leaving 13 bases between them. The CDR3 DNA follows: TGTGCCAGCAGCTTGGGACAGGAAACGCGGAACACTGAAGCTTTCTTT. This encodes CASSLGQETRNTEAFF.

The chain carries TRBV28 and TRBJ2-7; D may be TRBD2 (5 bases). The CDR3 contains 14 residues. Trimming removed 7 bases from V and 7 bases from J, with 20 bases in between. CDR1 MDHEN and CDR2 SYDVKM come from the germline V gene. The CDR3 reads CASTFHSLSGEQYF. The CDR3 region has the DNA TGTGCCAGCACTTTCCACTCGCTTTCGGGGGAGCAGTACTTC.

The CDR3 bases are TGTGCCAGCAGCCCTGACAGACAAATACCTTATGGCTACACCTTC. Its translation is CASSPDRQIPYGYTF. V and J are TRBV7-3 and TRBJ1-2; tentative D call: TRBD1 (5 bases). Looked up from germline, CDR1 is SGHTA and CDR2 is FQGTGA. Deletions cut 5 bases from V and 5 bases from J, with 18 bases between. The CDR3 extends over 15 amino acids.

The chain uses TRBV6-2 or TRBV6-3 and TRBJ1-1, with 7 bases that match TRBD1. Germline CDR1 and CDR2: MNHEY and SVGEGT. V lost 2 bases, J lost 3 bases, and 12 bases stayed unmatched. This CDR3 contains 17 residues. CDR3 loop: CASSYLWGQSGDTEAFF. CDR3 nucleotides: TGTGCCAGCAGTTACCTATGGGGACAGTCAGGAGACACTGAAGCTTTCTTT.

The chain links TRBV10-3 to TRBJ1-1, with D possibly being TRBD1 (5 bases). The germline V gene encodes CDR1 ENHRY and CDR2 SYGVKD. The V end lost 4 bases, the J end lost 10 bases, and 13 bases lay between the germline ends. This CDR3 is built from 12 residues. The CDR3: CAISADNTRAFF. The CDR3 DNA reads TGTGCCATCAGTGCGGACAATACTCGAGCTTTCTTT.

The gene calls are TRBV3-1 (or the pseudogene TRBV3-2) and TRBJ1-2; D gene uncertain. The V and J ends lost 3 bases and 0 bases respectively, with 11 bases between them. CDR1 and CDR2 from the germline V gene are LGHDT and YNNKEL (reference sequence). The CDR3 is 15 residues long. The CDR3 nucleotides are TGTGCCAGCAGCCACCTCGACATCCCTAACTATGGCTACACCTTC. Its translation: CASSHLDIPNYGYTF.

J is TRBJ2-7 and V is TRBV9; 8 bases fit TRBD1. In germline, CDR1 is SGDLS, CDR2 YYNGEE. Trimming took 3 bases from V and 7 from J; bases not matched to a gene: 6. CDR3 length equals 13 residues. In DNA form, the CDR3 reads TGTGCCAGCAGCGGACGGACAGGGCGAGAGCAGTACTTC. It translates to CASSGRTGREQYF. The full variable domain, in which reference TRBV9 and TRBJ2-7 provide the parts outside the CDR3, is DSGVTQTPKHLITATGQRVTLRCSPRSGDLSVYWYQQSLDQGLQFLIQYYNGEERAKGNILERFSAQQFPDLHSELNLSSLELGDSALYFCASSGRTGREQYFGPGTRLTVT.

The genes are TRBV29-1 and TRBJ2-3; tentative D call: TRBD1 (6 bases). The germline CDR1 and CDR2 sequences are SQVTM and ANQGSEA. The germline V and J ends were trimmed by 3 bases and 7 bases, with 11 bases remaining between them. CDR3 size: 12 residues. The CDR3 loop reads CSVEGRDNTQYF. CDR3 nucleotides: TGCAGCGTTGAGGGACGGGACAATACGCAGTATTTT.

Of note for this clone: This sample also contains other DNA sequences that code for the same CDR3. The gene calls are TRBV5-6 and TRBJ2-7; D might be TRBD2 (5 bases). The CDR3 runs 13 residues. Trimming stripped 0 bases from V and 2 bases from J, with 6 bases between. Germline lookup yields CDR1 SGHDT and CDR2 YYEEEE. The DNA for the CDR3 is TGTGCCAGCAGCTTGGCAGCGGCCTACGAGCAGTACTTC. Amino acid sequence: CASSLAAAYEQYF.